This TCR beta chain was sequenced during a study of regulatory T cells in long-lasting Graves disease. In the study overall: Recently diagnosed Graves' patients had received antithyroid drugs for under 3 months.

Time point noted: newly diagnosed GD, antithyroid drugs for less than 3 months. Preparation of the TCR library used RNA extracted from PBMCs. This clonotype was counted ten times or more. Germline V lookup: CDR1 LGHNT, CDR2 FRNRAP. This CDR3 spans 16 amino acids. V gave up 1 base and J gave up 3 bases; unmatched junction bases: 8. In building TCR beta libraries, iRepertoire HTBI primers were used together with Arm-PCR of CDR3 regions. A single record per CDR3 protein comes from TCRdb applying MiXCR to the multiplex PCR reads. Of 200,000 to 250,000 distinct CDR3 sequences detected, 15% to 20% appear once; the ten largest clones hold 12%. These same records also appear under a second study, on T cells in Graves' hyperthyroidism and ophthalmopathy.

This chain joins TRBV12-5 and TRBJ2-5, with 7 bases that match TRBD1. The sample here was peripheral blood mononuclear cells (PBMCs), taken at new diagnosis, from a patient treated with antithyroid drugs. The receptor's source is a woman younger than 45 with Graves disease. The CDR3 is CASGLAGGTDEETQYF. The CDR3 DNA is TGTGCTAGTGGTTTGGCTGGTGGGACAGACGAAGAGACCCAGTACTTC.